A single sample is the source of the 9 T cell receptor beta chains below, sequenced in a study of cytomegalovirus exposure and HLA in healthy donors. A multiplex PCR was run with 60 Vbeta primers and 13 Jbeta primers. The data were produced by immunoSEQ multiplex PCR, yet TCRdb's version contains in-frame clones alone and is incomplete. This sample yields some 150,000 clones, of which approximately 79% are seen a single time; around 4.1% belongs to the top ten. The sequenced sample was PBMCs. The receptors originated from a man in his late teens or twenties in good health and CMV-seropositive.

CDR3 coding DNA: TGCGCCAGCAGCCTACAGGGGAGCACAGATACGCAGTATTTT. This translates into CASSLQGSTDTQYF. The chain links TRBV5-1 to TRBJ2-3, with 7 bases lining up with TRBD1. V was pared by 4 bases and J by 0 bases, with 2 bases of the junction left unmatched. Germline CDR1 and CDR2: SGHRS and YFSETQ. The CDR3 covers 14 residues. Using reference TRBV5-1 and TRBJ2-3 for the parts outside the CDR3, the full variable domain is KAGVTQTPRYLIKTRGQQVTLSCSPISGHRSVSWYQQTPGQGLQFLFEYFSETQRNKGNFPGRFSGRQFSNSRSEMNVSTLELGDSALYLCASSLQGSTDTQYFGPGTRLTVL.

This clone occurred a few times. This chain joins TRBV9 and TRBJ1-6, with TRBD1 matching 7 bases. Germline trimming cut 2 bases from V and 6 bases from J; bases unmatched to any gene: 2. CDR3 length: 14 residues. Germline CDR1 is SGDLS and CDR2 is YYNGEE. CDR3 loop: CASSVQGVNSPLHF. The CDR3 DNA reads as TGTGCCAGCAGCGTCCAGGGGGTTAATTCACCCCTCCACTTT.

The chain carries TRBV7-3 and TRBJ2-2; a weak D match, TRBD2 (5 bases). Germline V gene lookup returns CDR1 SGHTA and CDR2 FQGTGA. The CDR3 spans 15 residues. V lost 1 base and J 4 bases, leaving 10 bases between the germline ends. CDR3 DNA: TGTGCCAGCAGCTTAAATCACGGAGGCACCGGGGAGCTGTTTTTT. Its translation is CASSLNHGGTGELFF. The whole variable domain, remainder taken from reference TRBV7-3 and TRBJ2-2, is GAGVSQTPSNKVTEKGKYVELRCDPISGHTALYWYRQSLGQGPEFLIYFQGTGAADDSGLPNDRFFAVRPEGSVSTLKIQRTERGDSAVYLCASSLNHGGTGELFFGEGSRLTVL.

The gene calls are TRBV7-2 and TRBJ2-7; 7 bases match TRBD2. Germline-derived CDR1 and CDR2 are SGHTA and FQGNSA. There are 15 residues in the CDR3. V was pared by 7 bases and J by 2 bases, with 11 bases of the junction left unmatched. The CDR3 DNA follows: TGTGCCAGCACCTCCTCGGGAGGCCTCACCTACGAGCAGTACTTC. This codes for CASTSSGGLTYEQYF.

The chain's CDR3 is CASRGGQSSYNSPLHF. CDR3 nucleotide sequence: TGTGCCAGCAGGGGGGGGCAGAGCTCCTATAATTCACCCCTCCACTTT. The J gene is TRBJ1-6, the V gene TRBV7-8, with D possibly TRBD1 on 6 matching bases. The CDR3 extends over 16 amino acids. V was shortened by 6 bases and J by 0 bases, with 12 bases between the two germline ends. Germline CDR1 and CDR2: SGHVS and FQNEAQ.

DNA of the CDR3: TGTGCCAGCAGCCGGGGGGGGTTTGGGGCCTGGGACGAGCAGTACTTC. Its protein is CASSRGGFGAWDEQYF. This chain uses TRBV4-2 with TRBJ2-7; 7 bases map to TRBD2. The CDR3 has 16 amino acids. V trimming: 4 bases; J trimming: 5 bases; junction bases outside the gene matches: 14. The V gene's germline CDR1 is LGHNA and CDR2 YNFKEQ.

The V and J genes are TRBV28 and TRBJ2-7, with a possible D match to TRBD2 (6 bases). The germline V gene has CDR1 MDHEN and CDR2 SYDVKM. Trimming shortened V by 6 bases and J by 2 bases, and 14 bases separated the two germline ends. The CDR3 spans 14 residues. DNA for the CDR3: TGTGCCAGCAGGGGTCCTGGGGGGACCTACGAGCAGTACTTC. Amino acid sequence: CASRGPGGTYEQYF. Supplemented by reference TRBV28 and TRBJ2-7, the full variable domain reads DVKVTQSSRYLVKRTGEKVFLECVQDMDHENMFWYRQDPGLGLRLIYFSYDVKMKEKGDIPEGYSVSREKKERFSLILESASTNQTSMYLCASRGPGGTYEQYFGPGTRLTVT.

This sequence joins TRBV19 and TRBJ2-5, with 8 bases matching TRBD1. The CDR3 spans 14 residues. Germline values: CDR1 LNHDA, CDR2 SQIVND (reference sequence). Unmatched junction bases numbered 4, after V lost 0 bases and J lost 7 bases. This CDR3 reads CASSIDPTGGTQYF. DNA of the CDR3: TGTGCCAGTAGTATAGATCCCACAGGGGGGACCCAGTACTTC.

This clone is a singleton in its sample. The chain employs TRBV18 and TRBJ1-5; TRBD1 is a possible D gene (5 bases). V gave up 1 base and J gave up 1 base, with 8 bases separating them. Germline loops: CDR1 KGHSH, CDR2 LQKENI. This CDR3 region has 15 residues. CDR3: CASSPQGQSNQPQHF. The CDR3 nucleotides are TGTGCCAGCTCACCACAGGGGCAGAGCAATCAGCCCCAGCATTTT.